One sample yielded the 29 T cell receptor beta chains listed below, sequenced in a study of T-cell reconstitution after alpha-beta-depleted transplantation in children. Unique molecular identifiers were incorporated when the TCRbeta library was constructed. TCRdb reanalysed the PCR reads using MiXCR and keeps one entry per CDR3 protein. The data contain approximately 170,000 distinct CDR3 sequences, 8.5% to 14% of them singletons. The starting material was PBMCs, obtained before TCRalphabeta/CD19-depleted stem cell transplant. The receptor set was obtained from a boy between 2 and 10 years old with acute myeloid leukemia, due to receive a stem cell transplant.

Notes on this clonotype: Being one base from a much bigger clone, this may be a read error. The CDR3 loop is CATSRLDRDSQEAQYF. DNA of the CDR3: TGTGCCACCAGCAGGCTCGACAGGGACAGTCAAGAGGCCCAGTACTTC. This sequence joins TRBV15 and TRBJ2-5; the match to TRBD1 covers 7 bases. Germline V gene data show CDR1 as LNHNV and CDR2 as YYDKDF (reference sequence). This CDR3 is built from 16 residues.

This clonotype came up many times. The chain joins TRBV27 to TRBJ1-2; tentative D call: TRBD1 (6 bases). The CDR3 length is 15 residues. The V gene lost 8 bases and the J gene lost 8 bases, with 24 bases spanning the gap. Germline CDR1 MNHEY, CDR2 SMNVEV (reference sequence). The CDR3 here is CASGTGGQGMWGYTF. The CDR3 bases are TGTGCCAGCGGAACCGGCGGGCAGGGGATGTGGGGCTACACCTTC.

This clonotype came up many times. This rearrangement joins TRBV7-2 to TRBJ2-5, with D unresolved. Germline V gives CDR1 SGHTA, CDR2 FQGNSA. V dropped 2 bases and J dropped 5 bases, with 12 bases sitting between them. CDR3 size: 14 residues. The CDR3 loop reads CASSLWALRETQYF. In nucleotides, the CDR3 is TGTGCCAGCAGCTTATGGGCCTTGCGGGAGACCCAGTACTTC.

This clonotype occurred many times. The V gene is TRBV7-9, the J gene TRBJ2-5; no definite D call. The V end was cut by 2 bases, the J end by 3 bases, with 7 bases between. Germline CDR1 reads SEHNR; CDR2 reads FQNEAQ (reference sequence). CDR3 size: 13 residues. The CDR3 DNA reads TGTGCCAGCAGCTTAAGGCACGAAGAGACCCAGTACTTC. Its protein product is CASSLRHEETQYF.

The sample holds many counts of this clonotype. The chain joins TRBV5-1 to TRBJ1-4, with 7 bases aligning to TRBD1. J lost 7 bases, V lost 0 bases, and 6 bases had no gene match. Germline V gene data show CDR1 as SGHRS and CDR2 as YFSETQ. The CDR3 runs 15 residues. CDR3 protein: CASSLDLKGAEKLFF. CDR3 bases: TGCGCCAGCAGCTTGGATTTAAAGGGGGCTGAAAAACTGTTTTTT.

This clonotype was picked up many times. The chain combines TRBV20-1 with TRBJ2-3; the match to TRBD2 covers 9 bases. The CDR3 length is 14 residues. Trimming cost V 5 bases and J 5 bases; bases outside gene matches: 8. Germline values: CDR1 DFQATT, CDR2 SNEGSKA (reference sequence). The CDR3 spells CSASLAGPGDTQYF. In nucleotides, the CDR3 is TGCAGTGCTTCCCTAGCGGGACCGGGAGATACGCAGTATTTT.

In the case of this clonotype: The junction departs from germline at one end; a sequencing error may be responsible. The rearrangement uses TRBV5-1 and TRBJ1-2; tentative D call: TRBD1 (5 bases). This CDR3 spans 16 amino acids. Germline V gene data show CDR1 as SGHRS and CDR2 as YFSETQ. Here the CDR3 DNA reads TGCGCCAGCAGCTTGGTCCAGGGTAGAGGAAACTATGGCGACACCTTC. The encoded protein is CASSLVQGRGNYGDTF.

This clonotype has a count of ten or more. One junction end disagrees with the germline gene, perhaps due to a read error. The rearrangement links TRBV5-6 to TRBJ2-4; D possibly uses TRBD1 or TRBD2 (5 bases each). Germline-derived CDR1 and CDR2 are SGHDT and YYEEEE. The CDR3 has 12 amino acids. The CDR3 nucleotides are TGTGCCAGCAGCTTGAAGGACGGGGCGGTGAACTTC. Its translation: CASSLKDGAVNF.

This clonotype was recorded many times. This chain joins TRBV11-2 and TRBJ1-1; possibly TRBD1 for D (6 bases). V was clipped by 1 base and J by 5 bases, with 23 bases between them. Germline CDR1 SGHAT, CDR2 FQNNGV. The CDR3 is 18 residues long. The chain's CDR3 is CASSLGRGPTSRGTEAFF. DNA for the CDR3: TGTGCCAGCAGCTTAGGCAGGGGACCGACCTCGAGGGGGACTGAAGCTTTCTTT.

The sample holds many counts of this clonotype. V gene TRBV4-2 combines with J gene TRBJ2-1, with a tentative D call TRBD1 (6 bases). In germline, CDR1 is LGHNA, CDR2 YNFKEQ. The CDR3 has 16 residues. Trimming took 2 bases from V and 1 from J, leaving 12 bases between them. The CDR3 DNA is TGTGCCAGCAGCCAACCTGGACAGTTGTCCTACAATGAGCAGTTCTTC. It encodes CASSQPGQLSYNEQFF.

With respect to this clonotype: A much larger clone differs from this one at a single base, so this may be a read error. The CDR3 sequence: CCARAGRQLNQPQHF. The CDR3, as DNA: TGCTGTGCTAGAGCCGGTCGTCAGCTCAATCAGCCCCAGCATTTT. The chain recombines TRBV20-1 with TRBJ1-5, with D hard to call. Germline CDR1 DFQATT, CDR2 SNEGSKA (reference sequence). The CDR3 consists of 15 residues.

The sample holds many counts of this clonotype. The chain uses TRBV4-1 and TRBJ1-3, with D possibly matching TRBD1 (5 bases). Germline assignment: CDR1 MGHRA and CDR2 YSYEKL. V lost 0 bases and J 2 bases, leaving 8 bases between the germline ends. The CDR3 is 15 amino acids. The CDR3 loop is CASSQDQGAGNTIYF. The CDR3 DNA is TGCGCCAGCAGCCAAGATCAGGGAGCTGGAAACACCATATATTTT.

This clonotype was observed at least ten times. The chain carries TRBV4-1 and TRBJ2-1; D call uncertain. Germline CDR1 reads MGHRA; CDR2 reads YSYEKL. Trimming removed 1 base from V and 1 base from J, with 11 bases in between. The CDR3 runs 16 residues. The chain's CDR3 is CASSQVEALSYNEQFF. In nucleotides, the CDR3 is TGCGCCAGCAGCCAAGTGGAAGCCTTATCCTACAATGAGCAGTTCTTC.

The rearrangement joins TRBV7-6 to TRBJ2-3; D tentatively reads TRBD1 or TRBD2 (5 bases each). The germline V and J ends were trimmed by 5 bases and 2 bases, with 14 bases remaining between them. Germline values: CDR1 SGHVS, CDR2 FNYEAQ. The CDR3 extends over 15 amino acids. CDR3 loop: CASSRGELSTDTQYF. In DNA, the CDR3 is TGTGCCAGCAGCCGAGGGGAACTTTCCACAGATACGCAGTATTTT.

In this sample, this clonotype turned up many times. CDR3 nucleotide sequence: TGCGCCAGCAGCCTTATAGCGGGAGGGAATGCCGGGGTTCAGTACTTC. This encodes CASSLIAGGNAGVQYF. The gene calls are TRBV5-1 and TRBJ2-7, with 11 bases fitting TRBD2. There are 16 residues in the CDR3. In germline, CDR1 is SGHRS, CDR2 YFSETQ. J was trimmed by 10 bases and V by 4 bases; bases with no gene match: 16.

This clonotype was seen at least ten times. The V gene is TRBV6-5, the J gene TRBJ1-6; D is ambiguous. V lost 2 bases, J lost 0 bases, and 8 bases lay in between. Per the germline V gene, CDR1 is MNHEY and CDR2 is SVGAGI. This CDR3 is built from 16 residues. The chain's CDR3 is CASSYQAHSYNSPLHF. For the CDR3, the DNA is TGTGCCAGCAGTTACCAGGCCCACTCCTATAATTCACCCCTCCACTTT.

The table lists this clonotype with many counts. The V and J genes are TRBV5-1 and TRBJ1-2; 8 bases line up with TRBD1. The germline V gene encodes CDR1 SGHRS and CDR2 YFSETQ. The V segment lost 4 bases and the J segment 7 bases; nucleotides outside the gene matches: 9. CDR3 size: 14 residues. CDR3 in DNA: TGCGCCAGCAGCCCCGACAACGGACAGGGTGGCTACACCTTC. Its translation: CASSPDNGQGGYTF.

This clonotype was counted at least ten times. The genes are TRBV30 and TRBJ2-7; no clear D gene. Germline CDR1 GTSNPN, CDR2 SVGIG (reference sequence). The germline V and J ends were trimmed by 4 bases and 2 bases, with 21 bases remaining between them. The CDR3 contains 16 residues. For the CDR3, the DNA is TGTGCCTGGACGTACCCTCTGGCACAGAATACCTACGAGCAGTACTTC. It specifies CAWTYPLAQNTYEQYF.

The chain joins TRBV20-1 to TRBJ2-5; no reliable D call. The V gene lost 6 bases and the J gene lost 3 bases, with 8 bases spanning the gap. This CDR3 is 11 amino acids long. Germline CDR1 and CDR2: DFQATT and SNEGSKA (reference sequence). CDR3 DNA: TGCAGTGCCCTAGGGAAAGAGACCCAGTACTTC. The encoded protein is CSALGKETQYF.

This clonotype has a count of ten or more. The genes are TRBV20-1 and TRBJ2-2, with 9 bases identical to TRBD2. The V segment lost 3 bases and the J segment 4 bases; nucleotides outside the gene matches: 6. CDR3 size: 15 residues. Germline V lookup: CDR1 DFQATT, CDR2 SNEGSKA (reference sequence). CDR3 bases: TGCAGTGCTAGGGTAGCGGGAGTGCTCACCGGGGAGCTGTTTTTT. As protein: CSARVAGVLTGELFF.

The chain joins TRBV19 to TRBJ2-1; no reliable D call. CDR1 and CDR2 from the germline V gene are LNHDA and SQIVND (reference sequence). The V gene lost 6 bases and the J gene lost 6 bases, with 18 bases spanning the gap. The CDR3 spans 15 residues. The CDR3 reads CASSHARFRPNEQFF. The CDR3, as DNA: TGTGCCAGTAGCCATGCCCGTTTTCGCCCCAATGAGCAGTTCTTC.

This clonotype was detected many times. V is TRBV11-3 and J is TRBJ2-1, with 9 nucleotides matching TRBD1. V shed 5 bases, J shed 4 bases, and the junction held 6 bases outside the gene matches. This CDR3 is built from 15 residues. In germline, CDR1 is SGHNT, CDR2 YENEEA. CDR3 loop: CASSPGQGTYNEQFF. The CDR3 DNA reads as TGTGCCAGCAGCCCTGGACAGGGGACTTACAATGAGCAGTTCTTC.

This clonotype came up many times. The chain joins TRBV19 to TRBJ2-7; D unresolved. CDR1 LNHDA and CDR2 SQIVND come from the germline V gene (reference sequence). The germline V and J ends were trimmed by 5 bases and 3 bases, with 14 bases remaining between them. The length of the CDR3 is 14 residues. The CDR3 DNA follows: TGTGCCAGTAGTCCTCGGGTTGGCGGCTACGAGCAGTACGTC. It codes for CASSPRVGGYEQYV.

In this sample, this clonotype turned up many times. The chain links TRBV2 to TRBJ1-4; 9 bases are a match to TRBD1. The CDR3 contains 16 residues. Germline-derived CDR1 and CDR2 are SNHLY and FYNNEI. V trimming: 0 bases; J trimming: 6 bases; junction bases outside the gene matches: 5. CDR3: CASSEAAGTGYEKLFF. The DNA for the CDR3 is TGTGCCAGCAGTGAAGCGGCCGGGACAGGGTATGAAAAACTGTTTTTT.

This clonotype was seen at least ten times. The V call is TRBV7-6, the J call TRBJ2-2; 7 bases map to TRBD2. The CDR3 length is 16 residues. Germline CDR1 SGHVS, CDR2 FNYEAQ. Trimming took 1 base from V and 5 from J; bases not matched to a gene: 7. The CDR3 here is CASSLEAGVRTGELFF. The CDR3 DNA reads as TGTGCCAGCAGCTTAGAGGCGGGAGTGAGGACCGGGGAGCTGTTTTTT.

There are many counts of this clonotype. This chain uses TRBV13 with TRBJ1-3; D is unclear. From germline, CDR1 is PRHDT and CDR2 FYEKMQ (reference sequence). Trimming removed 5 bases from V and 0 bases from J, with 11 bases in between. The CDR3 consists of 15 residues. In DNA, the CDR3 is TGTGCCAGCAGCCCGGACCGGAGCTCTGGAAACACCATATATTTT. This encodes CASSPDRSSGNTIYF.

This clonotype was recorded at least ten times. This chain connects TRBV5-1 to TRBJ2-3, with TRBD2 identical over 9 bases. The CDR3 is 16 residues long. CDR1 is SGHRS, CDR2 YFSETQ, per germline. J lost 4 bases, V lost 7 bases, and 13 bases had no gene match. In DNA form, the CDR3 reads TGCGCCAGCCAAGCGTCTGGCGGGGGGGTACCAGATACGCAGTATTTT. This gives the protein CASQASGGGVPDTQYF.

This clonotype has ten or more counts. V gene TRBV10-3 combines with J gene TRBJ2-2; 7 nucleotides agree with TRBD2. CDR1 and CDR2 from the germline V gene are ENHRY and SYGVKD. The V and J ends lost 8 bases and 5 bases, in that order; junction bases with no gene match: 5. The CDR3 contains 13 residues. CDR3 protein: CAIAGVQTGELFF. DNA for the CDR3: TGTGCCATCGCGGGAGTCCAGACCGGGGAGCTGTTTTTT.

This clonotype was seen many times. The rearrangement joins TRBV3-1 to TRBJ1-2, with D possibly matching TRBD1 (6 bases). Germline CDR1 and CDR2: LGHDT and YNNKEL (reference sequence). V lost 4 bases and J 0 bases, leaving 9 bases between the germline ends. The CDR3 spans 14 residues. DNA of the CDR3: TGTGCCAGCAGCCCACGGACAGCTAACTATGGCTACACCTTC. As protein: CASSPRTANYGYTF.